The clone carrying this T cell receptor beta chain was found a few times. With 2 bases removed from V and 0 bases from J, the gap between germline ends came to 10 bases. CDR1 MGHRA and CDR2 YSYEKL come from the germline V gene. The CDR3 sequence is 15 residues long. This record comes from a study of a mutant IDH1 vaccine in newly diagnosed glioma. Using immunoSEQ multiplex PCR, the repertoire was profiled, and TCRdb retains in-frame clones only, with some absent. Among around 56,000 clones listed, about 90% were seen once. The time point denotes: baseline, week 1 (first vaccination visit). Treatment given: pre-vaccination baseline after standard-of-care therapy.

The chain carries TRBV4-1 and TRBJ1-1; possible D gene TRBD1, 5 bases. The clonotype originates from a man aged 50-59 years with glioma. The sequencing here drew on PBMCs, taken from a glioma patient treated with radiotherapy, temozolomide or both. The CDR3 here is CASSQPGNMNTEAFF. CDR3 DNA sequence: TGCGCCAGCAGCCAACCAGGGAACATGAACACTGAAGCTTTCTTT.